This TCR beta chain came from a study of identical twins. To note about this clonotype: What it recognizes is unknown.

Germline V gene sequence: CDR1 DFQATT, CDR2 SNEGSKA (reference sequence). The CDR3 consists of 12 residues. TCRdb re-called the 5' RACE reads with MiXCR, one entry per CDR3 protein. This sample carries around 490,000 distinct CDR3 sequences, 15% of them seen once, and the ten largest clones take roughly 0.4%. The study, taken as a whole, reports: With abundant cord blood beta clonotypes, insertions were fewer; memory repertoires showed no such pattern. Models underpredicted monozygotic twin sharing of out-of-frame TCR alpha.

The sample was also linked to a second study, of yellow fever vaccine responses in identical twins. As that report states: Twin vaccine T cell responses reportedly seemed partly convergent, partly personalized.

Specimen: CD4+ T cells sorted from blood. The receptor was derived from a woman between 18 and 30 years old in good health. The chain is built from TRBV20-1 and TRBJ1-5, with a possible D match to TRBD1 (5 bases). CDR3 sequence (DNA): TGCAGCGTCACGGGGCGGAATCAGCCCCAGCATTTT. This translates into CSVTGRNQPQHF.